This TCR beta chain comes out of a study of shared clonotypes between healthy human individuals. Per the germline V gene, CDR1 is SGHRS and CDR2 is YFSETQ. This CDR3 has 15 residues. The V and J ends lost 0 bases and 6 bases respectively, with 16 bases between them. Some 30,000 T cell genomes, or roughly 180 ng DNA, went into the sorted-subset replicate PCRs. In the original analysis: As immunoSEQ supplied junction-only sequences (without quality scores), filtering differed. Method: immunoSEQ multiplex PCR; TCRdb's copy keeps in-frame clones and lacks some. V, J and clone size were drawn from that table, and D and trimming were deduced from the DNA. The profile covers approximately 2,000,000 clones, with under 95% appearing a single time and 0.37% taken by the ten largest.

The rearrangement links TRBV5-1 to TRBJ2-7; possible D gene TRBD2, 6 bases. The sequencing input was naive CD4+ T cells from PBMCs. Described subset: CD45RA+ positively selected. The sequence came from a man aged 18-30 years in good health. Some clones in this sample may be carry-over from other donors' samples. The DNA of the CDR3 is TGCGCCAGCAGCTTGGCCCTACTAGCCGAGGGCGAGCAGTACTTC. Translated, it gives CASSLALLAEGEQYF.